One sample yielded the 11 T cell receptor beta chains listed below, sequenced in a study of graft-versus-host responses after intestinal transplantation. These receptors' antigens are unknown. Here immunoSEQ multiplex PCR was the method, and the copy in TCRdb shows in-frame clones only, minus some. The top ten clones hold around 8% of a sample with over 75,000 clones, around nine tenths of them seen once. The input for sequencing was unstimulated CD8+ T cells sorted from spleen or lymph node cells, taken before transplant. These receptors all come from a human donor who was the organ donor for an intestinal transplant.

The chain couples TRBV6-5 to TRBJ2-1; D may be TRBD1 or TRBD2 (6 bases each). The germline CDR1 and CDR2 sequences are MNHEY and SVGAGI. The CDR3 extends over 15 amino acids. V was clipped by 0 bases and J by 7 bases, with 13 bases between them. CDR3 loop: CASSYSWGAGNEQFF. CDR3 bases: TGTGCCAGCAGTTACTCGTGGGGGGCCGGTAATGAGCAGTTCTTC.

V gene TRBV27 combines with J gene TRBJ2-2; D unresolved. Between the trimmed V and J ends, which lost 3 bases and 0 bases, there was a span of 8 bases. The CDR3 sequence is 15 residues long. From germline, CDR1 is MNHEY and CDR2 SMNVEV (reference sequence). The CDR3 loop reads CASSFLPPNTGELFF. In DNA, the CDR3 is TGTGCCAGCAGTTTTCTCCCACCGAACACCGGGGAGCTGTTTTTT.

V and J are TRBV27 and TRBJ1-6; 10 nucleotides align to TRBD1. The CDR3 runs to 17 residues. The V segment lost 3 bases and the J segment 6 bases; nucleotides outside the gene matches: 8. Germline CDR1 reads MNHEY; CDR2 reads SMNVEV (reference sequence). CDR3 sequence: CASSFSGQGKRNSPLHF. CDR3 nucleotides: TGTGCCAGCAGTTTTTCGGGACAGGGGAAACGTAATTCACCCCTCCACTTT.

The chain has TRBV6-1 and TRBJ1-5; TRBD1 aligns across 8 bases. The trim removed 1 base at V and 5 bases at J, leaving 1 base unmatched. The CDR3 has 14 amino acids. Germline values: CDR1 MNHNS, CDR2 SASEGT. The CDR3 region is CASSEGTGYQPQHF. CDR3 nucleotide sequence: TGTGCCAGCAGTGAAGGGACAGGGTATCAGCCCCAGCATTTT.

The chain is built from TRBV2 and TRBJ1-2; D gene unclear. The V and J ends lost 6 bases and 4 bases respectively, with 12 bases between them. CDR3 length: 13 amino acids. Germline loops: CDR1 SNHLY, CDR2 FYNNEI. The CDR3 region is CASSAPWGYGYTF. In nucleotides, the CDR3 is TGTGCCAGCAGCGCCCCCTGGGGCTATGGCTACACCTTC. Complete variable domain (other parts from reference TRBV2 and TRBJ1-2): EPEVTQTPSHQVTQMGQEVILRCVPISNHLYFYWYRQILGQKVEFLVSFYNNEISEKSEIFDDQFSVERPDGSNFTLKIRSTKLEDSAMYFCASSAPWGYGYTFGSGTRLTVV.

The CDR3 DNA follows: TGTGCCAGCAGTGAAGGAGGGTCGGTAGAAAAACTGTTTTTT. This gives the protein CASSEGGSVEKLFF. The chain links TRBV6-1 to TRBJ1-4; D remains ambiguous. The V end lost 1 base, the J end lost 8 bases, and 11 bases lay between the germline ends. The CDR3 length is 14 residues. CDR1 is MNHNS, CDR2 SASEGT, per germline.

The rearrangement uses TRBV10-2 and TRBJ2-7, with D perhaps matching TRBD1 (5 bases). Trimming removed 7 bases at V and 4 bases at J, with 14 bases between. This CDR3 has 13 amino acids. Germline CDR1 reads WSHSY; CDR2 reads SAAADI. DNA for the CDR3: TGCGCCAGCACGCTGACAGCAGGGTACGAGCAGTACTTC. Amino acids: CASTLTAGYEQYF.

The chain combines TRBV9 with TRBJ1-1; the D gene is possibly TRBD1 (5 bases). There are 14 residues in the CDR3. Germline CDR1 SGDLS, CDR2 YYNGEE. Trimming removed 4 bases from V and 5 bases from J, with 15 bases in between. The CDR3 nucleotides read TGTGCCAGCAGCATCAGGGAGGGAGGGACTGAAGCTTTCTTT. Translating gives CASSIREGGTEAFF. Full variable domain (outside the CDR3, taken from reference TRBV9 and TRBJ1-1): DSGVTQTPKHLITATGQRVTLRCSPRSGDLSVYWYQQSLDQGLQFLIQYYNGEERAKGNILERFSAQQFPDLHSELNLSSLELGDSALYFCASSIREGGTEAFFGQGTRLTVV.

The rearrangement links TRBV7-9 to TRBJ1-4; D remains ambiguous. The V and J ends lost 4 bases and 6 bases respectively, with 6 bases between them. Germline CDR1 reads SEHNR; CDR2 reads FQNEAQ (reference sequence). The CDR3 contains 12 residues. CDR3 nucleotide sequence: TGTGCCAGCAGCTCCCTGGATGAAAAACTGTTTTTT. Translating it yields CASSSLDEKLFF.

The chain uses TRBV15 and TRBJ1-5; D perhaps matches TRBD1 (5 bases). Germline V gives CDR1 LNHNV, CDR2 YYDKDF (reference sequence). The CDR3 is 17 residues long. V dropped 1 base and J dropped 4 bases, with 17 bases sitting between them. CDR3 sequence (DNA): TGTGCCACCAGCAGAGCCCTTGGCCAGGGAGGGAATCAGCCCCAGCATTTT. Translated, it gives CATSRALGQGGNQPQHF. Full variable domain (missing parts from reference TRBV15 and TRBJ1-5): DAMVIQNPRYQVTQFGKPVTLSCSQTLNHNVMYWYQQKSSQAPKLLFHYYDKDFNNEADTPDNFQSRRPNTSFCFLDIRSPGLGDTAMYLCATSRALGQGGNQPQHFGDGTRLSIL.

The chain couples TRBV4-1 to TRBJ2-1, with 7 nucleotides matching TRBD1. The V gene end was trimmed by 5 bases and the J gene end by 4 bases; junction bases not matched to a gene: 5. This CDR3 spans 14 amino acids. Germline V lookup: CDR1 MGHRA, CDR2 YSYEKL. CDR3 region: CASSTGTVYNEQFF. As DNA, the CDR3 is TGCGCCAGCAGCACTGGGACAGTATACAATGAGCAGTTCTTC.